Presented here are 15 T cell receptor beta chains from one specimen sequenced in a study of blood T cell repertoires in COVID-19. Sequenced by immunoSEQ multiplex PCR; TCRdb stores in-frame clones only, minus some. In the table there are about 78,000 clones, around nine tenths of which are singletons. The sample consisted of peripheral blood. Every receptor here comes from a woman aged 55-69 years with acute or convalescent COVID-19.

The rearrangement uses TRBV18 and TRBJ2-5; 8 bases match TRBD1. Trimming removed 2 bases from V and 5 bases from J; junction bases left unmatched: 1. The CDR3 spans 13 residues. Germline V gene sequence: CDR1 KGHSH, CDR2 LQKENI. In DNA, the CDR3 is TGTGCCAGCTCACCAAGGACAGGGGAGACCCAGTACTTC. Translation gives CASSPRTGETQYF.

This clone is a singleton in its sample. The sample holds other DNA sequences that translate to the same CDR3. The V call is TRBV6-5, the J call TRBJ2-7; D may be TRBD1 (5 bases). The V end was cut by 5 bases, the J end by 4 bases, with 9 bases between. The CDR3 totals 12 residues. The germline V gene has CDR1 MNHEY and CDR2 SVGAGI. CDR3 region: CASSLQGYEQYF. The DNA of the CDR3 is TGTGCCAGCAGTCTTCAGGGTTACGAGCAGTACTTC.

The CDR3 DNA is TGCGCCAGCAGCTTGACGGGGTTTAGCTATGGCTACACCTTC. Its protein is CASSLTGFSYGYTF. This chain connects TRBV5-1 to TRBJ1-2; D not resolved. Germline V gene lookup returns CDR1 SGHRS and CDR2 YFSETQ. V gave up 1 base and J gave up 4 bases, with 11 bases separating them. This CDR3 spans 14 amino acids. The full variable domain, in which reference TRBV5-1 and TRBJ1-2 provide the parts outside the CDR3, is KAGVTQTPRYLIKTRGQQVTLSCSPISGHRSVSWYQQTPGQGLQFLFEYFSETQRNKGNFPGRFSGRQFSNSRSEMNVSTLELGDSALYLCASSLTGFSYGYTFGSGTRLTVV.

The V gene is TRBV6-2 or TRBV6-3, the J gene TRBJ2-2; 11 bases map to TRBD1. V shed 5 bases and J 7 bases; nucleotides not matched to a gene: 6. Germline loops: CDR1 MNHEY, CDR2 SVGEGT. The CDR3 is 15 amino acids. The chain's CDR3 is CASSAGTGGVGELFF. CDR3 coding DNA: TGTGCCAGCAGTGCCGGGACAGGGGGAGTCGGGGAGCTGTTTTTT.

The J gene is TRBJ1-1, the V gene TRBV7-2; 9 bases agree with TRBD1. Germline V gene data show CDR1 as SGHTA and CDR2 as FQGNSA. This CDR3 has 17 residues. J lost 3 bases, V lost 4 bases, and 12 bases had no gene match. The CDR3 DNA is TGTGCCAGCAGCTCTCACATAACAGGGGGCTGGGACACTGAAGCTTTCTTT. Its protein is CASSSHITGGWDTEAFF.

This sequence joins TRBV11-3 and TRBJ1-1; 8 bases match TRBD1. CDR3 size: 16 residues. Per germline, CDR1 SGHNT and CDR2 YENEEA. V shed 3 bases and J 3 bases; nucleotides not matched to a gene: 9. The CDR3 bases are TGTGCCAGCAGCTTTCTCGGACAGGGTGGTTACACTGAAGCTTTCTTT. As protein: CASSFLGQGGYTEAFF.

This chain links TRBV6-5 with TRBJ2-5, with D possibly TRBD2 on 6 matching bases. The ends were cut back, 6 bases at V and 4 bases at J, with 12 bases in the middle. The CDR3 totals 13 residues. Germline CDR1 and CDR2: MNHEY and SVGAGI. This CDR3 reads CASSVTGLETQYF. CDR3 bases: TGTGCCAGCAGCGTCACGGGACTAGAGACCCAGTACTTC.

The count of this clone is one. The rearrangement links TRBV4-1 to TRBJ1-2; perhaps TRBD1 as D (6 bases). This CDR3 is 15 amino acids long. Trimming pared 2 bases from V and 2 bases from J, leaving 12 bases between. Germline loops: CDR1 MGHRA, CDR2 YSYEKL. CDR3 in amino acids: CASSQLPGENYGYTF. The CDR3 DNA reads TGCGCCAGCAGCCAATTGCCAGGGGAGAACTATGGCTACACCTTC.

The CDR3: CASSMGLAGTYNEQFF. The CDR3 nucleotides read TGTGCCAGTAGTATGGGGCTAGCGGGGACCTACAATGAGCAGTTCTTC. The V call is TRBV19, the J call TRBJ2-1; TRBD2 matches at 9 bases. Germline assignment: CDR1 LNHDA and CDR2 SQIVND (reference sequence). The CDR3 extends over 16 amino acids. Losses at the gene ends were 3 bases for V and 2 bases for J; bases not matched to a gene: 5.

The chain couples TRBV4-1 to TRBJ1-2, with D tentatively TRBD1 (5 bases). The CDR3 totals 14 residues. The germline V gene encodes CDR1 MGHRA and CDR2 YSYEKL. The ends were cut back, 5 bases at V and 0 bases at J, with 10 bases in the middle. The CDR3 loop reads CASSSDRANYGYTF. The CDR3 bases are TGCGCCAGCAGCTCTGACAGAGCTAACTATGGCTACACCTTC.

The chain recombines TRBV5-5 with TRBJ1-2; 12 nucleotides align to TRBD1. The CDR3 consists of 14 residues. The germline V gene encodes CDR1 SGHKS and CDR2 YYEKEE (reference sequence). The V gene end was trimmed by 4 bases and the J gene end by 7 bases; junction bases not matched to a gene: 5. The chain's CDR3 is CASSTGTGGIGYTF. The CDR3 DNA reads TGTGCCAGCAGCACCGGGACAGGGGGCATTGGCTACACCTTC.

V is TRBV19 and J is TRBJ2-5, with D tentatively TRBD2 (6 bases). V lost 4 bases and J 7 bases, leaving 13 bases between the germline ends. The CDR3 is 13 amino acids. The germline V gene has CDR1 LNHDA and CDR2 SQIVND (reference sequence). CDR3 in DNA: TGTGCCAGTAGTAGTGGCCAGGGAGGGACCCAGTACTTC. Its translation: CASSSGQGGTQYF.

There are a few counts of this clone. Other DNA sequences of this sample code for an identical CDR3. The chain has TRBV11-1 and TRBJ2-7; tentatively, D is TRBD1 (6 bases). Trimming took off 3 bases at V and 0 bases at J, with 12 bases between the two ends. This CDR3 is 15 amino acids long. Germline CDR1 is SGHAT and CDR2 is FQDESV (reference sequence). The CDR3 spells CASSLDTGSSYEQYF. The CDR3, as DNA: TGTGCCAGCAGCTTGGACACAGGGAGCTCCTACGAGCAGTACTTC.

This clone was detected once. This CDR3 reads CAISDSNEKLFF. CDR3 nucleotides: TGTGCCATCAGTGACAGTAATGAAAAACTGTTTTTT. This chain connects TRBV10-3 to TRBJ1-4; D is uncertain. V gave up 3 bases and J gave up 4 bases, with 3 bases separating them. CDR3 size: 12 residues. Germline V lookup: CDR1 ENHRY, CDR2 SYGVKD.

This chain links TRBV28 with TRBJ1-3; tentatively, D is TRBD1 (6 bases). V lost 4 bases, J lost 4 bases, and 14 bases lay in between. This CDR3 spans 15 amino acids. Germline assignment: CDR1 MDHEN and CDR2 SYDVKM. The CDR3 bases are TGTGCCAGCAGTTCGACTACAGGGAGCGGAAACACCATATATTTT. Protein: CASSSTTGSGNTIYF.